Each of the 10 T cell receptor beta chains below was sequenced from the same sample in a study of molecular identifiers for immune sequencing clone quantification. TCRdb re-called the PCR reads with MiXCR, one entry per CDR3 protein. The sample lists more than 450,000 distinct CDR3 sequences, 20% to 25% occurring once. Sequenced: naive CD8+ T cells from blood, with Jurkat cell RNA spiked in. Sample subset: FACS-sorted CD8+CD4-CCR7+CD45RA+ naive T cells. The receptors here all came from a human donor in good health. Some libraries in this study had Jurkat cell RNA spiked in.

This clonotype was seen at least ten times. The rearrangement joins TRBV11-2 to TRBJ2-1, with a weak D call TRBD1 (6 bases). Germline V gene lookup returns CDR1 SGHAT and CDR2 FQNNGV. V lost 5 bases and J 4 bases, leaving 15 bases between the germline ends. The CDR3 is 15 amino acids. CDR3 loop: CASSRQGQKYNEQFF. The CDR3, as DNA: TGTGCCAGCAGCCGACAAGGACAGAAGTACAATGAGCAGTTCTTC.

The rearrangement joins TRBV12-3 or TRBV12-4 to TRBJ1-2; no clear D gene. The CDR3 length is 14 residues. Between the trimmed V and J ends, which lost 2 bases and 2 bases, there was a span of 9 bases. DNA for the CDR3: TGTGCCAGCAGTTTATCCTTAAAGAACTATGGCTACACCTTC. The encoded protein is CASSLSLKNYGYTF.

The sample holds many counts of this clonotype. This chain uses TRBV6-2 or TRBV6-3 with TRBJ2-5, with 9 positions matching TRBD2. The CDR3 consists of 15 residues. Germline V gene data show CDR1 as MNHEY and CDR2 as SVGEGT. V gave up 2 bases and J gave up 1 base; unmatched junction bases: 2. For the CDR3, the DNA is TGTGCCAGCAGTTACGAAGCGGGGGGCCAAGAGACCCAGTACTTC. Protein: CASSYEAGGQETQYF.

The table lists this clonotype with many counts. The chain recombines TRBV30 with TRBJ2-3; 8 bases match TRBD1. The CDR3 is 15 amino acids. Trimming took 2 bases from V and 9 from J; bases not matched to a gene: 13. Germline CDR1 is GTSNPN and CDR2 is SVGIG (reference sequence). The CDR3 DNA reads TGTGCCTGGAGTACTACCGGGACAGGCCTAGACACGCAGTATTTT. The encoded protein is CAWSTTGTGLDTQYF.

This clonotype has at least ten counts. The rearrangement links TRBV2 to TRBJ2-3; 10 positions agree with TRBD2. This CDR3 has 18 amino acids. CDR1 and CDR2 from the germline V gene are SNHLY and FYNNEI. V dropped 3 bases and J dropped 3; count of bases not matched to a gene: 12. This CDR3 is CASSDPSPASGSTDTQYF. CDR3 DNA: TGTGCCAGCAGTGATCCCTCCCCGGCTAGCGGGAGTACAGATACGCAGTATTTT.

This clonotype has a handful of counts. The V and J genes are TRBV7-9 and TRBJ1-1; D uncertain. This CDR3 comprises 15 residues. V was trimmed by 0 bases and J by 5 bases, leaving 13 bases between them. Germline V gene lookup returns CDR1 SEHNR and CDR2 FQNEAQ (reference sequence). As DNA, the CDR3 is TGTGCCAGCAGCTTAGCGCAGGCAGGACTAACTGAAGCTTTCTTT. Encoded protein: CASSLAQAGLTEAFF.

The sample holds many counts of this clonotype. The rearrangement links TRBV7-8 to TRBJ1-5; no definite D call. The germline V gene encodes CDR1 SGHVS and CDR2 FQNEAQ. This CDR3 spans 13 amino acids. V shed 2 bases and J shed 3 bases, with 5 bases lying between them. The CDR3 protein is CASSLYVNQPQHF. CDR3 coding DNA: TGTGCCAGCAGCTTATACGTCAATCAGCCCCAGCATTTT. Based on the CDR3 plus reference TRBV7-8 and TRBJ1-5, the full variable domain is GAGVSQSPRYKVAKRGQDVALRCDPISGHVSLFWYQQALGQGPEFLTYFQNEAQLDKSGLPSDRFFAERPEGSVSTLKIQRTQQEDSAVYLCASSLYVNQPQHFGDGTRLSIL.

The sample holds many counts of this clonotype. The chain couples TRBV12-3 or TRBV12-4 to TRBJ1-1, with a possible D match to TRBD1 (5 bases). V shed 2 bases and J shed 1 base, with 14 bases lying between them. The CDR3 is 16 amino acids. CDR3 region: CASSLPGIYTNTEAFF. The CDR3 region has the DNA TGTGCCAGCAGTTTACCAGGGATCTATACGAACACTGAAGCTTTCTTT.

A few counts support this clonotype. The V gene is TRBV24-1, the J gene TRBJ2-3; D possibly corresponds to TRBD2 (5 bases). Trimming left V 10 bases short and J 4 bases short, with 17 bases between. Germline V gene data show CDR1 as KGHDR and CDR2 as SFDVKD. CDR3 length: 14 residues. The CDR3 sequence: CATSEGFSADTQYF. The CDR3 DNA reads TGTGCCACTTCAGAGGGTTTCTCGGCAGATACGCAGTATTTT.

This clonotype was seen a handful of times. The J gene is TRBJ2-3, the V gene TRBV27, with a tentative D call TRBD2 (6 bases). The CDR3 sequence is 15 residues long. V shed 4 bases and J shed 4 bases, with 15 bases lying between them. CDR1 and CDR2 (germline): MNHEY, SMNVEV (reference sequence). CDR3 amino acids: CASSWGPGSADTQYF. The CDR3 DNA follows: TGTGCCAGCAGTTGGGGCCCCGGGAGCGCAGATACGCAGTATTTT.